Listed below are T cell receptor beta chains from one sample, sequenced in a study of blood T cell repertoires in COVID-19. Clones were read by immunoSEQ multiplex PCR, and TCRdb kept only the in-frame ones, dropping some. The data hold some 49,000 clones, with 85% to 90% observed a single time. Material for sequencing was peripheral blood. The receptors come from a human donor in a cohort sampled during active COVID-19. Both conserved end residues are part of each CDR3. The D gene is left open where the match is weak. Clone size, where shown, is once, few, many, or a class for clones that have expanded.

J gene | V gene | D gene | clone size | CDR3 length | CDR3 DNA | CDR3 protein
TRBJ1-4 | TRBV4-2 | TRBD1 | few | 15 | TGTGCCAGCAGCCAATCCGGGACAGGGAATGAAAAACTGTTTTTT | CASSQSGTGNEKLFF
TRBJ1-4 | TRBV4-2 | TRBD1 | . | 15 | TGTGCCAGCAGCCCATACAGGGGTCGGAATGAAAAACTGTTTTTT | CASSPYRGRNEKLFF
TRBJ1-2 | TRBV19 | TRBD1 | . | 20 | TGTGCCAGTAGTGGTGGGGACAGGGGGCACGATGGTCGGTTTAACTATGGCTACACCTTC | CASSGGDRGHDGRFNYGYTF
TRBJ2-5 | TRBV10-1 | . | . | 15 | TGCGCCAGCAGTGAGTACGTAGGGACTCAAGAGACCCAGTACTTC | CASSEYVGTQETQYF
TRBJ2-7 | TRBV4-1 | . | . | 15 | TGCGCCAGCAGCCAATACGGGAGAGGGCGGCACGAGCAGTACTTC | CASSQYGRGRHEQYF
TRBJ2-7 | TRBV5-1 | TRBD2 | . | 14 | TGCGCCAGCAGGAAAATTGCGGGGGCCTACGAGCAGTACTTC | CASRKIAGAYEQYF
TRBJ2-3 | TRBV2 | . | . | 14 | TGTGCCAGCAGCGAAGACAAGAGCACAGATACGCAGTATTTT | CASSEDKSTDTQYF
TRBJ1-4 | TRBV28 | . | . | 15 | TGTGCCAGCAGTCCGAGAGGGAGGTGGGATGAAAAACTGTTTTTT | CASSPRGRWDEKLFF
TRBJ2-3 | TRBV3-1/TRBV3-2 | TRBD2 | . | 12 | TGTGCCAGCAGCCAGTCTAGCGGGAGTGGGTATTTT | CASSQSSGSGYF
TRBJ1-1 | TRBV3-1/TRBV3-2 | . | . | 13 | TGTGCCAGCAGCCGCCCTACGAACACTGAAGCTTTCTTT | CASSRPTNTEAFF
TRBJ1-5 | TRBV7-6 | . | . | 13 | TGTGCCAGCAGCCTACAGGAGAATCAGCCCCAGCATTTT | CASSLQENQPQHF
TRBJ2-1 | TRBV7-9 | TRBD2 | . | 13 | TGTGCCAGCAGCCTACTAGCGGGAGGGGAGCAGTTCTTC | CASSLLAGGEQFF
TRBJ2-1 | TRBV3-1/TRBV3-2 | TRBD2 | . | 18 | TGTGCCAGCACCCCGAGAACTAGCGGGAGATGTGTTTACAATGAGCAGTTCTTC | CASTPRTSGRCVYNEQFF
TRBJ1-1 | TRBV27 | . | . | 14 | TGTGCCAGCAGTTTATGGGGCGGAAACACTGAAGCTTTCTTT | CASSLWGGNTEAFF
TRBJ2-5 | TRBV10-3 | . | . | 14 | TGTGCCATCAGTGTTACTAGTCCTCCGGAGACCCAGTACTTC | CAISVTSPPETQYF
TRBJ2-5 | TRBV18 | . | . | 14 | TGTGCCAGCTCATTACGGGACTCGAAACAGACCCAGTACTTC | CASSLRDSKQTQYF
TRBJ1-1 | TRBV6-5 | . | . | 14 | TGTGCCAGCAGTTACCGGGGAGAGAGCTCTGAAGCTTTCTTT | CASSYRGESSEAFF
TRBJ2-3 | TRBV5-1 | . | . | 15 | TGCGCCAGCAGCTTGGAGCGGACTAGCACAGATACGCAGTATTTT | CASSLERTSTDTQYF
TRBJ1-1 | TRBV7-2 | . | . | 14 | TGTGCCAGCAGACGAAAAGGGGCAGTGGCTGAAGCTTTCTTT | CASRRKGAVAEAFF
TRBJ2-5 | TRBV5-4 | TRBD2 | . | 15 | TGTGCCAGCAGCTTGACTAGCGGGAGGGCGGAGACCCAGTACTTC | CASSLTSGRAETQYF